This entry lists 17 T cell receptor beta chains sequenced from one sample in a study of T-cell reconstitution after alpha-beta-depleted transplantation in children. Preparation of the TCRbeta library involved a method that used unique molecular identifiers. TCRdb passed the PCR reads through MiXCR, listing each CDR3 protein once. This sample has some 840,000 distinct CDR3 sequences; about 16% occur once, and the top ten carry 5%. Sequencing used PBMCs, mostly from graft donor cells, obtained 360 days after TCRalphabeta/CD19-depleted stem cell transplant. The receptors derive from a male patient under 18 who had a stem cell transplant for acute lymphoblastic leukemia, so the T cells may come from the graft donor.

This clonotype was found many times. The chain recombines TRBV5-1 with TRBJ2-1; D not resolved. V was clipped by 2 bases and J by 8 bases, with 5 bases between them. CDR1 and CDR2 (germline): SGHRS, YFSETQ. This CDR3 spans 11 amino acids. The CDR3 coding sequence is TGCGCCAGCAGCTTTCAGGATGAGCAGTTCTTC. Protein: CASSFQDEQFF. The whole variable domain, filled in from reference TRBV5-1 and TRBJ2-1, reads KAGVTQTPRYLIKTRGQQVTLSCSPISGHRSVSWYQQTPGQGLQFLFEYFSETQRNKGNFPGRFSGRQFSNSRSEMNVSTLELGDSALYLCASSFQDEQFFGPGTRLTVL.

This clonotype occurred a few times. CDR3 in amino acids: CASSLAQIAGEVYNEQFF. Here the CDR3 DNA reads TGTGCCAGCAGCTTAGCGCAAATAGCGGGAGAGGTGTACAATGAGCAGTTCTTC. The chain recombines TRBV7-6 with TRBJ2-1, with TRBD2 matching 9 bases. V lost 0 bases, J lost 4 bases, and 10 bases stayed unmatched. The CDR3 covers 18 residues. The V gene's germline CDR1 is SGHVS and CDR2 FNYEAQ.

This clonotype was counted at least ten times. The chain joins TRBV5-1 to TRBJ2-7, with D perhaps being TRBD1 or TRBD2 (5 bases each). The CDR3 is 16 residues long. Trimming left V 0 bases short and J 12 bases short, with 25 bases between. Germline V CDR1 and CDR2: SGHRS, YFSETQ. This CDR3 is CASSLGYTGTELVGYF. CDR3 nucleotide sequence: TGCGCCAGCAGCTTGGGATATACCGGGACGGAGCTCGTGGGGTACTTC. The variable domain in full, with the rest retrieved from reference TRBV5-1 and TRBJ2-7, is KAGVTQTPRYLIKTRGQQVTLSCSPISGHRSVSWYQQTPGQGLQFLFEYFSETQRNKGNFPGRFSGRQFSNSRSEMNVSTLELGDSALYLCASSLGYTGTELVGYFGPGTRLTVT.

This clonotype has a handful of counts. The chain couples TRBV11-1 to TRBJ2-1, with 9 bases matching TRBD2. Trimming removed 5 bases from V and 0 bases from J; junction bases left unmatched: 11. Germline V CDR1 and CDR2: SGHAT, FQDESV (reference sequence). This CDR3 is built from 18 residues. As DNA, the CDR3 is TGTGCCAGCAGCCCGAGGGGCGGGAGGGCCGTCTCCTACAATGAGCAGTTCTTC. This gives the protein CASSPRGGRAVSYNEQFF.

This clonotype occurred many times. The CDR3 loop is CASSLAEIPGTGELFF. CDR3 DNA sequence: TGCGCCAGCAGCTTGGCCGAGATCCCAGGGACCGGGGAGCTGTTTTTT. The chain carries TRBV5-1 and TRBJ2-2; a weak D match, TRBD1 (5 bases). There are 16 residues in the CDR3. Germline loops: CDR1 SGHRS, CDR2 YFSETQ. Trimming pared 0 bases from V and 5 bases from J, leaving 14 bases between.

In this sample, this clonotype turned up a few times. The V gene is TRBV7-9, the J gene TRBJ2-7, with 7 bases matching TRBD1. The V segment lost 4 bases and the J segment 5 bases; nucleotides outside the gene matches: 2. Germline loops: CDR1 SEHNR, CDR2 FQNEAQ (reference sequence). The CDR3 runs to 12 residues. CDR3 in DNA: TGTGCCAGCAGCTACCAGGGGGACGAGCAGTACTTC. This gives the protein CASSYQGDEQYF.

This clonotype occurred a few times. V is TRBV7-9 and J is TRBJ2-7; TRBD2 might be the D (5 bases). This CDR3 spans 16 amino acids. Trimming left V 1 base short and J 3 bases short, with 16 bases between. Per germline, CDR1 SEHNR and CDR2 FQNEAQ (reference sequence). CDR3 nucleotides: TGTGCCAGCAGCTTAGTCGGAGGTAGCCCTTACTACGAGCAGTACTTC. Its translation is CASSLVGGSPYYEQYF.

This sequence joins TRBV11-2 and TRBJ2-7; possibly TRBD2 for D (6 bases). This CDR3 has 14 amino acids. V lost 6 bases to trimming and J lost 1 base, with 13 bases between them. The germline CDR1 and CDR2 sequences are SGHAT and FQNNGV. Here the CDR3 DNA reads TGTGCCAGCAGGAAGGTGACTAGGTCCTACGAGCAGTACTTC. Translated: CASRKVTRSYEQYF.

This clonotype came up a few times. CDR3 nucleotides: TGTGCCAGCAGCGCGACTAGGATTAAGGGGAATGAGCAGTTCTTC. Amino acid sequence: CASSATRIKGNEQFF. The rearrangement uses TRBV9 and TRBJ2-1, with a tentative D call TRBD2 (6 bases). V shed 3 bases and J shed 7 bases, with 17 bases lying between them. This CDR3 spans 15 amino acids. Germline V gene sequence: CDR1 SGDLS, CDR2 YYNGEE.

This chain joins TRBV7-8 and TRBJ2-2; 11 positions match TRBD2. The CDR3 has 17 residues. V lost 5 bases to trimming and J lost 2 bases; unmatched junction nucleotides: 7. Germline CDR1 reads SGHVS; CDR2 reads FQNEAQ. This CDR3 is CASSRQGTSGNTGELFF. The CDR3 coding sequence is TGTGCCAGCAGCCGCCAGGGGACTAGCGGAAACACCGGGGAGCTGTTTTTT. Drawing the rest from reference TRBV7-8 and TRBJ2-2, the complete variable domain is GAGVSQSPRYKVAKRGQDVALRCDPISGHVSLFWYQQALGQGPEFLTYFQNEAQLDKSGLPSDRFFAERPEGSVSTLKIQRTQQEDSAVYLCASSRQGTSGNTGELFFGEGSRLTVL.

This clonotype occurred a few times. The chain links TRBV11-2 to TRBJ1-1; D uncertain. V was cut by 5 bases and J by 1 base, with 17 bases left in between. CDR3 length equals 16 residues. Germline assignment: CDR1 SGHAT and CDR2 FQNNGV. CDR3: CASSPFPPAPNTEAFF. Here the CDR3 DNA reads TGTGCCAGCAGCCCCTTCCCCCCGGCACCGAACACTGAAGCTTTCTTT.

The genes are TRBV7-6 and TRBJ2-1; D is ambiguous. V was shortened by 2 bases and J by 4 bases, with 15 bases between the two germline ends. The CDR3 spans 16 residues. Germline values: CDR1 SGHVS, CDR2 FNYEAQ. CDR3 DNA sequence: TGTGCCAGCAGCTTAAATGGTCCCTCTCAATACAATGAGCAGTTCTTC. Translation gives CASSLNGPSQYNEQFF. Variable domain in full (rest from reference TRBV7-6 and TRBJ2-1): GAGVSQSPRYKVTKRGQDVALRCDPISGHVSLYWYRQALGQGPEFLTYFNYEAQQDKSGLPNDRFSAERPEGSISTLTIQRTEQRDSAMYRCASSLNGPSQYNEQFFGPGTRLTVL.

This clonotype was detected many times. V and J are TRBV25-1 and TRBJ2-7, with 8 bases aligning to TRBD2. Trimming took 2 bases from V and 4 from J; bases not matched to a gene: 10. Germline V gene data show CDR1 as MGHDK and CDR2 as SYGVNS. The CDR3 sequence is 16 residues long. CDR3 protein: CASSEPQAGALYEQYF. DNA of the CDR3: TGTGCCAGCAGTGAACCACAAGCGGGAGCACTTTACGAGCAGTACTTC.

The sample holds a few counts of this clonotype. The chain couples TRBV5-1 to TRBJ1-5, with D possibly matching TRBD1 (5 bases). The V gene lost 7 bases and the J gene lost 3 bases, with 14 bases spanning the gap. Germline CDR1 and CDR2: SGHRS and YFSETQ. The CDR3 has 14 amino acids. The CDR3 sequence is CASRPGLNNQPQHF. The CDR3 DNA sequence: TGCGCCAGCCGCCCGGGACTGAACAATCAGCCCCAGCATTTT.

The V gene is TRBV5-1, the J gene TRBJ2-7; 10 positions agree with TRBD2. CDR1 is SGHRS and CDR2 is YFSETQ in the germline V gene. CDR3 length: 15 amino acids. Trimming took 1 base from V and 5 from J; bases not matched to a gene: 6. The DNA of the CDR3 is TGCGCCAGCAGCTTGCCCCTAGCGGGAGTAGACGAGCAGTACTTC. Translated: CASSLPLAGVDEQYF.

This rearrangement joins TRBV13 to TRBJ2-3, with D unclear. The V end lost 5 bases, the J end lost 4 bases, and 16 bases lay between the germline ends. The germline gives CDR1 PRHDT, CDR2 FYEKMQ (reference sequence). The CDR3 has 15 residues. The CDR3 DNA sequence: TGTGCCAGCAGCCCGCGTGGGGTAGCCCCAGATACGCAGTATTTT. Its protein product is CASSPRGVAPDTQYF.

This clonotype showed up just a few times. The V call is TRBV12-3 or TRBV12-4, the J call TRBJ2-3; no firm D call. V shed 2 bases and J shed 7 bases, with 22 bases lying between them. The CDR3 consists of 17 residues. The CDR3 DNA is TGTGCCAGCAGTTTAAGGACCGCCTCTAGTCGAAATCATACGCAGTATTTT. Its translation: CASSLRTASSRNHTQYF.